A selection of T cell receptor beta chains follows, all from one sample in a study of T cell responses to AZD1222 COVID-19 vaccine. The repertoire was sequenced with immunoSEQ multiplex PCR; TCRdb's copy has only in-frame clones and lacks some. The sample consists of more than 95,000 clones, about 88% of them appearing once. The sample here was peripheral blood, taken on day 0 of AZD1222 vaccination. Receptors originate from an adult in good health. The CDR3 runs from the conserved cysteine through the conserved F or W. D genes are given only for firm matches. Only some rows state a clone size, as once, few, many or a class for expanded clones.

CDR3 length | D gene | J gene | V gene | clone size | CDR3 DNA | CDR3 protein
15 | TRBD1 | TRBJ2-5 | TRBV28 | - | TGTGCCAGCAGGTCGTGGGGGACAGGGGTGGAGACCCAGTACTTC | CASRSWGTGVETQYF
15 | TRBD1 | TRBJ2-1 | TRBV5-5 | - | TGTGCCAGCAGCTTGGGAGACAGGGCCTACAATGAGCAGTTCTTC | CASSLGDRAYNEQFF
15 | TRBD1 | TRBJ2-7 | TRBV29-1 | - | TGCAGCGCCCTCCTACCGGGACAGGGTCTCTACGAGCAGTACTTC | CSALLPGQGLYEQYF
15 | - | TRBJ1-5 | TRBV4-3 | - | TGCGCCAGCAGCCAAGATTTTGAGGGCGGTCAGCCCCAGCATTTT | CASSQDFEGGQPQHF
13 | - | TRBJ1-2 | TRBV5-5 | - | TGTGCCAGCAGCTTGGGAGGGTCCTATGGCTACACCTTC | CASSLGGSYGYTF
15 | TRBD2 | TRBJ2-3 | TRBV7-2 | - | TGTGCCAGCAGCTCCCGGACTAGCGGCACAGATACGCAGTATTTT | CASSSRTSGTDTQYF
12 | - | TRBJ2-2 | TRBV12-3/TRBV12-4 | - | TGTGCCAGCAGGAGCTGGGCCGGGGAGCTGTTTTTT | CASRSWAGELFF
14 | TRBD1 | TRBJ2-5 | TRBV19 | - | TGTGCCAGTAGTATAGGGGCAGGGGGCGAGACCCAGTACTTC | CASSIGAGGETQYF
14 | - | TRBJ1-5 | TRBV9 | once | TGTGCCAGCAGCGTAGGTGGGGGGAATCAGCCCCAGCATTTT | CASSVGGGNQPQHF
15 | - | TRBJ2-2 | TRBV6-2/TRBV6-3 | few | TGTGCCAGCAGTTGGGCAGGACCCAACACCGGGGAGCTGTTTTTT | CASSWAGPNTGELFF
16 | TRBD1 | TRBJ1-2 | TRBV25-1 | - | TGTGCCAGCAGTGAACCCGGGACAGATACGCCCTATGGCTACACCTTC | CASSEPGTDTPYGYTF
16 | TRBD1 | TRBJ1-5 | TRBV7-9 | - | TGTGCCAGCAGCTTCCCCTCTAATAGGGGGCCCCAGCCCCAGCATTTT | CASSFPSNRGPQPQHF
14 | TRBD2 | TRBJ2-7 | TRBV6-5 | - | TGTGCCAGCAGTTACGCTAGCGGGAGCTACGAGCAGTACTTC | CASSYASGSYEQYF
14 | TRBD2 | TRBJ2-5 | TRBV5-1 | - | TGCGCCAGCACCAAGACTAGCGGGAGGGAGACCCAGTACTTC | CASTKTSGRETQYF
14 | TRBD1 | TRBJ2-1 | TRBV30 | - | TGTGCCTGGGCTCTTGACAGGGTGGGCAATGAGCAGTTCTTC | CAWALDRVGNEQFF
15 | - | TRBJ2-2 | TRBV5-1 | - | TGCGCCAGCAGCTTGGTCCTCGGGGGCACCGGGGAGCTGTTTTTT | CASSLVLGGTGELFF
16 | TRBD1 | TRBJ2-1 | TRBV28 | - | TGTGCCAGCAGTTTTATGGCGGACAGGGGGAGAAATGAGCAGTTCTTC | CASSFMADRGRNEQFF
14 | - | TRBJ1-5 | TRBV27 | - | TGTGCCAGCAGTTGGTCGGGGCCCAATCAGCCCCAGCATTTT | CASSWSGPNQPQHF
14 | TRBD1 | TRBJ1-2 | TRBV7-2 | - | TGTGCCAGCAGCTCCGAGGGGGCGGTCGATGGCTACACCTTC | CASSSEGAVDGYTF
13 | - | TRBJ1-3 | TRBV19 | - | TGTGCCAGTAGTGGGACTTCTGGAAACACCATATATTTT | CASSGTSGNTIYF
11 | - | TRBJ1-2 | TRBV12-3/TRBV12-4 | - | TGTGCCAGCAGTTTAGGAAATGGCTACACCTTC | CASSLGNGYTF
11 | - | TRBJ2-1 | TRBV14 | once | TGTGCCAGCAGCCAAGTTAATGAGCAGTTCTTC | CASSQVNEQFF
16 | TRBD1 | TRBJ2-5 | TRBV6-2/TRBV6-3 | - | TGTGCCAGCAGTTACACCCCTAGACAGGGGAGCGAGACCCAGTACTTC | CASSYTPRQGSETQYF
15 | - | TRBJ1-2 | TRBV28 | once | TGTGCCAGCAAGAGAGGGGTCTTACGGGACTATGGCTACACCTTC | CASKRGVLRDYGYTF
10 | - | TRBJ1-2 | TRBV30 | - | TGTGCCTGGAAGGGGGTGGGCTACACCTTC | CAWKGVGYTF
16 | - | TRBJ2-7 | TRBV7-9 | - | TGTGCCAGCAGCCCCATTGGACCGCCCTACTCCTACGAGCAGTACTTC | CASSPIGPPYSYEQYF
16 | TRBD1 | TRBJ2-5 | TRBV11-2 | - | TGTGCCAGCAGCTTAGGGGACAGGAGGAGTCAAGAGACCCAGTACTTC | CASSLGDRRSQETQYF
14 | - | TRBJ1-1 | TRBV9 | - | TGTGCCAGCAGCGGGACCAGGGGAGGGACTGAAGCTTTCTTT | CASSGTRGGTEAFF
14 | - | TRBJ1-2 | TRBV5-1 | few | TGCGCCAGCAGCTTAGAACAGGGAGGGTATGGCTACACCTTC | CASSLEQGGYGYTF
15 | TRBD2 | TRBJ2-3 | TRBV20-1 | - | TGCAGTGCTAGTCGACTAGCGGGAGGCACAGATACGCAGTATTTT | CSASRLAGGTDTQYF
14 | - | TRBJ2-1 | TRBV11-2 | - | TGTGCCAGCAGCTTAGGGGGTGGCTACAATGAGCAGTTCTTC | CASSLGGGYNEQFF
14 | TRBD1 | TRBJ1-3 | TRBV5-1 | - | TGCGCCAGCAGCGTGACAGGGGAAGGAAACACCATATATTTT | CASSVTGEGNTIYF
15 | TRBD1 | TRBJ1-2 | TRBV30 | - | TGTGCCTGGAGTATGAACACAGGGGCGAGCTATGGCTACACCTTC | CAWSMNTGASYGYTF
15 | - | TRBJ1-2 | TRBV7-2 | - | TGTGCCAGCAGCTTAATTTTCGGGCAGCCCTATGGCTACACCTTC | CASSLIFGQPYGYTF
13 | - | TRBJ1-3 | TRBV12-3/TRBV12-4 | - | TGTGCCAGCCAGTTGGGTGGCAGAAACACCATATATTTT | CASQLGGRNTIYF
13 | - | TRBJ1-1 | TRBV18 | - | TGTGCCAGCTCACCATGGGAGAACACTGAAGCTTTCTTT | CASSPWENTEAFF
13 | - | TRBJ1-5 | TRBV29-1 | - | TGCAGCGTTGCGGCAGGGTTCGATCAGCCCCAGCATTTT | CSVAAGFDQPQHF
13 | TRBD2 | TRBJ2-3 | TRBV28 | - | TGTGCCAGCAAGCGGGAGGGCCGGGATACGCAGTATTTT | CASKREGRDTQYF
14 | - | TRBJ1-6 | TRBV7-3 | - | TGTGCCAGCAGCTTTGGGGGGACCAATTCACCCCTCCACTTT | CASSFGGTNSPLHF
11 | - | TRBJ2-7 | TRBV2 | - | TGTGCCAGCAGTGTATCCTACGAGCAGTACTTC | CASSVSYEQYF
14 | - | TRBJ2-7 | TRBV28 | - | TGTGCCAGCACCGTGGTGGGCGTACCCCGGGAGCAGTACTTC | CASTVVGVPREQYF
13 | - | TRBJ2-3 | TRBV19 | - | TGTGCCAGTATAGGACAGCGCACAGATACGCAGTATTTT | CASIGQRTDTQYF